The 18 T cell receptor beta chains reported below all come from one sample, sequenced in a study of blood T cells in healthy people across ages. Then a second PCR, running roughly 7 to 11 cycles, was carried out with a sample-barcoded 5' primer and a J-beta primer mix. TCRdb fed the 5' RACE reads into MiXCR, producing one record per CDR3 protein. There are some 640,000 distinct CDR3 sequences in the sample; about half occur only once, and roughly 30% lies in the top ten. Material for sequencing was blood. These receptor sequences come from a woman aged 55 to 70 in good health.

The V gene is TRBV27, the J gene TRBJ2-4; 7 bases align to TRBD1. The J call could be wrong; TRBJ2-7 is a better fit for the DNA end. The germline CDR1 and CDR2 sequences are MNHEY and SMNVEV (reference sequence). This CDR3 contains 15 residues. Here the CDR3 DNA reads TGTGCCAGCAGTTTTTGGGACAGACGAAACTACGAGCAGTACTTC. Translated, it gives CASSFWDRRNYEQYF.

The V call is TRBV20-1, the J call TRBJ1-2; D ambiguous. In germline, CDR1 is DFQATT, CDR2 SNEGSKA (reference sequence). The CDR3 is 14 residues long. V shed 1 base and J shed 4 bases, with 13 bases lying between them. The CDR3 loop is CSARVTRTAYGYTF. DNA for the CDR3: TGCAGTGCTAGAGTAACAAGGACGGCCTATGGCTACACCTTC.

The chain uses TRBV30 and TRBJ2-7; D perhaps matches TRBD1 (6 bases). The DNA end is a closer match to TRBJ2-1, so the J assignment may be wrong. The CDR3 totals 12 residues. Germline CDR1 is GTSNPN and CDR2 is SVGIG (reference sequence). This chain's CDR3 is CAWSKDSYEQFF. DNA for the CDR3: TGTGCCTGGAGTAAGGACAGCTATGAGCAGTTCTTC.

V is TRBV7-2 and J is TRBJ2-7; D is undetermined. V was shortened by 5 bases and J by 7 bases, with 12 bases between the two germline ends. CDR1 is SGHTA and CDR2 is FQGNSA in the germline V gene. The CDR3 spans 12 residues. The CDR3 spells CASSGVTKEQYF. The CDR3 DNA follows: TGTGCCAGCAGCGGGGTTACGAAGGAGCAGTACTTC.

This clonotype occurred a few times. The chain links TRBV4-2 to TRBJ1-2, with D hard to call. V shed 0 bases and J shed 4 bases, with 9 bases lying between them. The CDR3 covers 14 residues. Germline CDR1 and CDR2: LGHNA and YNFKEQ. This CDR3 reads CASSQEVPGYGYTF. DNA for the CDR3: TGTGCCAGCAGCCAAGAGGTCCCCGGCTATGGCTACACCTTC.

This chain uses TRBV5-1 with TRBJ2-5; TRBD1 matches at 10 bases. Judging by the DNA end, TRBJ2-7 fits better; the J call may be wrong. CDR3 size: 15 residues. CDR1 and CDR2 from the germline V gene are SGHRS and YFSETQ. This CDR3 is CASSFQTGGAYEQYF. CDR3 coding DNA: TGCGCCAGCAGCTTCCAGACAGGGGGCGCCTACGAGCAGTACTTC.

The genes are TRBV6-1 and TRBJ1-5; 10 bases are a match to TRBD1. Looked up from germline, CDR1 is MNHNS and CDR2 is SASEGT. V lost 6 bases and J lost 7; bases outside the gene matches: 3. The CDR3 covers 13 residues. The CDR3 loop reads CASRDRGLQPQHF. The DNA of the CDR3 is TGTGCCAGCAGGGACAGGGGGTTACAGCCCCAGCATTTT.

This clonotype came up many times. The chain joins TRBV20-1 to TRBJ2-1; 8 bases agree with TRBD2. There are 17 residues in the CDR3. The V gene's germline CDR1 is DFQATT and CDR2 SNEGSKA (reference sequence). The trim removed 3 bases at V and 3 bases at J, leaving 13 bases unmatched. The CDR3 DNA sequence: TGCAGTGCTAGCGATCCTTGGGCGGGAGGACTCTACAATGAGCAGTTCTTC. Its translation is CSASDPWAGGLYNEQFF.

This CDR3 reads CASSPGGVSISYEQYF. CDR3 nucleotide sequence: TGTGCCAGCAGCCCCGGGGGGGTCTCCATTTCCTACGAGCAGTACTTC. The chain joins TRBV3-1 to TRBJ2-7, with TRBD2 matching 8 bases. This CDR3 contains 16 residues. V dropped 4 bases and J dropped 1; count of bases not matched to a gene: 9. Germline CDR1 and CDR2: LGHDT and YNNKEL (reference sequence).

At least ten counts were recorded for this clonotype. The J gene is TRBJ2-1, the V gene TRBV7-2; unclear D gene. The V gene's germline CDR1 is SGHTA and CDR2 FQGNSA. There are 12 residues in the CDR3. Trimming left V 5 bases short and J 2 bases short, with 4 bases between. The CDR3 coding sequence is TGTGCCAGCAGCCGAACCTACAATGAGCAGTTCTTC. The encoded protein is CASSRTYNEQFF.

The chain couples TRBV20-1 to TRBJ1-1; possibly TRBD1 for D (5 bases). This CDR3 contains 14 residues. Trimming removed 4 bases at V and 0 bases at J, with 12 bases between. Germline V lookup: CDR1 DFQATT, CDR2 SNEGSKA (reference sequence). Here the CDR3 reads CSATRQIMNTEAFF. DNA for the CDR3: TGCAGTGCTACACGACAGATCATGAACACTGAAGCTTTCTTT.

This clonotype appeared a few times. The chain has TRBV11-2 and TRBJ1-6, with D tentatively TRBD1 (6 bases). This CDR3 spans 14 amino acids. Trimming left V 5 bases short and J 8 bases short, with 13 bases between. Germline assignment: CDR1 SGHAT and CDR2 FQNNGV. The CDR3 DNA is TGTGCCAGCAGCCCGCAGGGGTGGGATTCACCCCTCCACTTT. This gives the protein CASSPQGWDSPLHF.

This clonotype appeared many times. The genes are TRBV27 and TRBJ2-7; no clear D gene. This CDR3 spans 16 amino acids. From germline, CDR1 is MNHEY and CDR2 SMNVEV (reference sequence). Between the trimmed V and J ends, which lost 0 bases and 3 bases, there was a span of 15 bases. CDR3 sequence (DNA): TGTGCCAGCAGTTTATCGTTAACAAAGACCGTCTACGAGCAGTACTTC. Its translation is CASSLSLTKTVYEQYF.

The CDR3 region has the DNA TGCGCCAGCAGCTTGGTTGGACTAGCGGGAGTTAACTACAATGAGCAGTTCTTC. Translating gives CASSLVGLAGVNYNEQFF. The rearrangement uses TRBV5-1 and TRBJ2-1, with 13 bases matching TRBD2. CDR1 SGHRS and CDR2 YFSETQ come from the germline V gene. This CDR3 has 18 amino acids. J gave up 3 bases and V 0 bases, and 6 bases lay outside the gene matches.

There are a few counts of this clonotype. The chain has TRBV12-3 or TRBV12-4 and TRBJ1-6, with D uncertain. The CDR3 spans 15 residues. V was cut by 5 bases and J by 10 bases, with 18 bases left in between. CDR3 sequence: CASSRTQSDGSPLHF. The CDR3 region has the DNA TGTGCCAGCAGTCGGACCCAATCCGACGGATCACCCCTCCACTTT.

Many counts were recorded for this clonotype. The chain employs TRBV7-9 and TRBJ1-6; 7 nucleotides align to TRBD1. The germline gives CDR1 SEHNR, CDR2 FQNEAQ (reference sequence). The CDR3 length is 17 residues. The J segment lost 2 bases and the V segment lost 2 bases, leaving 6 bases of the junction unmatched. For the CDR3, the DNA is TGTGCCAGCAGCTTATGGCCGGACAGGACCTATAATTCACCCCTCCACTTT. It yields the protein CASSLWPDRTYNSPLHF.

In this sample, this clonotype turned up a few times. The CDR3 loop reads CAWSEGLKQPDTQYF. The CDR3 nucleotides read TGTGCCTGGAGTGAAGGACTAAAACAGCCAGATACGCAGTATTTT. The chain combines TRBV30 with TRBJ2-3; D may be TRBD2 (6 bases). CDR3 size: 15 residues. The ends were cut back, 1 base at V and 4 bases at J, with 15 bases in the middle. Germline CDR1 is GTSNPN and CDR2 is SVGIG (reference sequence).

The chain couples TRBV20-1 to TRBJ2-5; 7 bases agree with TRBD1. V lost 8 bases to trimming and J lost 5 bases; unmatched junction nucleotides: 11. The CDR3 runs to 13 residues. Germline V gives CDR1 DFQATT, CDR2 SNEGSKA (reference sequence). CDR3 DNA sequence: TGCAGTATGGAACAGGGGATGATTGAGACCCAGTACTTC. Amino acids: CSMEQGMIETQYF.